Following are 20 T cell receptor beta chains from one sample sequenced in a study of OX40 agonist ivuxolimab in advanced cancers. TCRdb's copy holds only in-frame clones and misses some; the assay was immunoSEQ multiplex PCR. The sample includes roughly 70,000 clones, about 82% of them seen just once. The sample here was CD4+ or CD8+ T cells sorted from blood, taken in a trial of the OX40 agonist ivuxolimab. Every receptor here comes from an adult with an advanced solid tumor such as melanoma, head and neck, liver or kidney cancer.

V and J are TRBV19 and TRBJ2-2, with TRBD1 identical over 10 bases. The CDR3 length is 14 residues. Looked up from germline, CDR1 is LNHDA and CDR2 is SQIVND (reference sequence). J lost 4 bases, V lost 9 bases, and 5 bases had no gene match. The CDR3 loop reads CASLTGGATGELFF. CDR3 nucleotide sequence: TGTGCCAGCTTGACAGGGGGCGCCACCGGGGAGCTGTTTTTT.

The rearrangement joins TRBV6-1 to TRBJ1-1, with D unclear. This CDR3 region has 13 residues. The V and J ends lost 10 bases and 0 bases respectively, with 12 bases between them. CDR1 is MNHNS, CDR2 SASEGT, per germline. The CDR3 spells CATRASMNTEAFF. In DNA form, the CDR3 reads TGTGCCACTCGAGCCTCTATGAACACTGAAGCTTTCTTT.

This clone was observed once. The V call is TRBV19, the J call TRBJ2-7; TRBD2 matches 10 bases. The V segment lost 5 bases and the J segment 1 base; nucleotides outside the gene matches: 8. Per the germline V gene, CDR1 is LNHDA and CDR2 is SQIVND (reference sequence). CDR3 size: 16 residues. The CDR3 DNA sequence: TGTGCCAGTAGTCACGGACTAGCGGCTTTATCCTACGAGCAGTACTTC. Translation: CASSHGLAALSYEQYF.

Only a few counts were recorded for this clone. The genes are TRBV30 and TRBJ2-5; D may correspond to TRBD1 or TRBD2 (6 bases each). The CDR3 has 12 residues. V was pared by 0 bases and J by 5 bases, with 7 bases between. From germline, CDR1 is GTSNPN and CDR2 SVGIG (reference sequence). The CDR3 DNA reads TGTGCCTGGAGTGTAGGGGGGGAGACCCAGTACTTC. Translation: CAWSVGGETQYF.

The chain has TRBV6-1 and TRBJ2-7; 9 nucleotides line up with TRBD1. Germline V gene data show CDR1 as MNHNS and CDR2 as SASEGT. V was pared by 4 bases and J by 6 bases, with 7 bases of the junction left unmatched. The CDR3 consists of 14 residues. CDR3 protein: CASSARTGEGEQYF. In nucleotides, the CDR3 is TGTGCCAGCAGTGCTCGGACAGGGGAGGGCGAGCAGTACTTC.

The V gene is TRBV30, the J gene TRBJ1-2; D is uncertain. This CDR3 comprises 13 residues. The germline CDR1 and CDR2 sequences are GTSNPN and SVGIG (reference sequence). Trimming shortened V by 3 bases and J by 7 bases, and 15 bases separated the two germline ends. The CDR3 DNA is TGTGCCTGGAGCGGACGGCCGGAGGGTGGCTACACCTTC. Protein product: CAWSGRPEGGYTF.

This chain uses TRBV15 with TRBJ2-1, with 7 nucleotides matching TRBD2. The J segment lost 5 bases and the V segment lost 0 bases, leaving 13 bases of the junction unmatched. The CDR3 is 18 residues long. Germline-derived CDR1 and CDR2 are LNHNV and YYDKDF (reference sequence). CDR3 protein: CATSRDPSGSGANNEQFF. The CDR3 DNA is TGTGCCACCAGCAGAGATCCCTCAGGCAGCGGGGCAAACAATGAGCAGTTCTTC.

J is TRBJ2-7 and V is TRBV11-2, with 8 bases identical to TRBD2. V was pared by 4 bases and J by 4 bases, with 15 bases of the junction left unmatched. The CDR3 totals 17 residues. Looked up from germline, CDR1 is SGHAT and CDR2 is FQNNGV. The CDR3 sequence: CASSSLKGQRGLYEQYF. As DNA, the CDR3 is TGTGCCAGCAGCTCCCTTAAAGGCCAGCGGGGGCTATACGAGCAGTACTTC. Full variable domain (remainder filled in from reference TRBV11-2 and TRBJ2-7): EAGVAQSPRYKIIEKRQSVAFWCNPISGHATLYWYQQILGQGPKLLIQFQNNGVVDDSQLPKDRFSAERLKGVDSTLKIQPAKLEDSAVYLCASSSLKGQRGLYEQYFGPGTRLTVT.

In its sample, this clone was seen once. The chain links TRBV10-1 to TRBJ2-7, with TRBD1 as a possible D gene (8 bases). Per the germline V gene, CDR1 is WNHNN and CDR2 is SYGVQD (reference sequence). V lost 5 bases and J 3 bases, leaving 17 bases between the germline ends. This CDR3 has 15 amino acids. The CDR3 sequence: CASSPGQGGIYEQYF. DNA for the CDR3: TGCGCCAGCAGTCCCGGACAGGGAGGGATCTACGAGCAGTACTTC.

The chain has TRBV7-8 and TRBJ2-1; D call uncertain. The CDR3 is made up of 14 amino acids. The V end was cut by 0 bases, the J end by 6 bases, with 9 bases between. The germline V gene has CDR1 SGHVS and CDR2 FQNEAQ. The CDR3 sequence is CASSLAAGSNEQFF. The CDR3, as DNA: TGTGCCAGCAGCTTAGCCGCTGGTAGCAATGAGCAGTTCTTC.

The rearrangement links TRBV6-6 to TRBJ2-7, with D possibly TRBD2 on 7 matching bases. CDR1 is MNHNY, CDR2 SVGAGI, per germline (reference sequence). Between the trimmed V and J ends, which lost 6 bases and 5 bases, there was a span of 17 bases. The CDR3 length is 14 residues. CDR3 protein: CASSPGGGGHEQYF. DNA of the CDR3: TGTGCCAGCAGCCCAGGTGGCGGGGGCCACGAGCAGTACTTC.

J is TRBJ2-3 and V is TRBV5-1; 9 bases agree with TRBD2. Germline V gives CDR1 SGHRS, CDR2 YFSETQ. Trimming at V came to 4 bases and at J to 3 bases, leaving 3 bases not matched to a gene. The CDR3 runs to 14 residues. CDR3 in DNA: TGCGCCAGCAGCATGGGACTAGCAACAGATACGCAGTATTTT. Translating it yields CASSMGLATDTQYF.

The chain carries TRBV19 and TRBJ1-2, with D unclear. V dropped 1 base and J dropped 4 bases, with 16 bases sitting between them. The CDR3 has 16 amino acids. The germline gives CDR1 LNHDA, CDR2 SQIVND (reference sequence). Written as DNA, the CDR3 is TGTGCCAGTAGTATAGGACGGGCAGGAAGGGTCTATGGCTACACCTTC. It is translated as CASSIGRAGRVYGYTF.

The genes are TRBV6-1 and TRBJ2-7; TRBD1 aligns across 7 bases. V was clipped by 6 bases and J by 1 base; unmatched bases: 6. CDR3 length equals 14 residues. The germline V gene has CDR1 MNHNS and CDR2 SASEGT. For the CDR3, the DNA is TGTGCCAGCAGGCCACCGGGACAGTCCTACGAGCAGTACTTC. Amino acids: CASRPPGQSYEQYF.

This rearrangement joins TRBV5-5 to TRBJ1-4; D not resolved. Trimming took off 3 bases at V and 3 bases at J, with 15 bases between the two ends. The CDR3 extends over 16 amino acids. From germline, CDR1 is SGHKS and CDR2 YYEKEE (reference sequence). The CDR3: CASSSRAADANEKLFF. CDR3 nucleotide sequence: TGTGCCAGCAGCTCAAGGGCCGCCGACGCTAATGAAAAACTGTTTTTT.

V and J are TRBV28 and TRBJ1-1; D remains ambiguous. Germline CDR1 is MDHEN and CDR2 is SYDVKM. V lost 7 bases and J lost 7, with 13 bases in between. CDR3 length: 12 amino acids. The CDR3 bases are TGTGCCAGCACCATTCGATTCGGTGAAGCTTTCTTT. Translation gives CASTIRFGEAFF.

The genes are TRBV28 and TRBJ1-1, with TRBD1 matching 12 bases. The CDR3 has 17 residues. The germline V gene has CDR1 MDHEN and CDR2 SYDVKM. V shed 5 bases, J shed 1 base, and the junction held 8 bases outside the gene matches. For the CDR3, the DNA is TGTGCCAGCAGTCCCTACGGGACAGGGGGCCCGAACACTGAAGCTTTCTTT. Translated: CASSPYGTGGPNTEAFF.

The chain joins TRBV5-5 to TRBJ1-6, with a tentative D call TRBD1 (5 bases). Germline lookup yields CDR1 SGHKS and CDR2 YYEKEE (reference sequence). CDR3 length equals 15 residues. Deletions cut 4 bases from V and 9 bases from J, with 17 bases between. CDR3 nucleotide sequence: TGTGCCAGCAGCCTAGAAACCGGGACCGGTTCACCCCTCCACTTT. Protein: CASSLETGTGSPLHF.

The V and J genes are TRBV5-1 and TRBJ1-3; D gene uncertain. Deletions cut 0 bases from V and 0 bases from J, with 13 bases between. Germline V gene sequence: CDR1 SGHRS, CDR2 YFSETQ. The CDR3 runs 17 residues. The CDR3: CASSLVGPDNSGNTIYF. CDR3 DNA sequence: TGCGCCAGCAGCTTGGTTGGGCCGGATAACTCTGGAAACACCATATATTTT.

The chain joins TRBV6-5 to TRBJ1-4; possibly TRBD1 for D (5 bases). Trimming removed 0 bases from V and 6 bases from J, with 11 bases in between. The germline V gene encodes CDR1 MNHEY and CDR2 SVGAGI. The CDR3 is 15 amino acids. The CDR3 region has the DNA TGTGCCAGCAGTTACTCGATAGTCAGGGATGAAAAACTGTTTTTT. Translated: CASSYSIVRDEKLFF.